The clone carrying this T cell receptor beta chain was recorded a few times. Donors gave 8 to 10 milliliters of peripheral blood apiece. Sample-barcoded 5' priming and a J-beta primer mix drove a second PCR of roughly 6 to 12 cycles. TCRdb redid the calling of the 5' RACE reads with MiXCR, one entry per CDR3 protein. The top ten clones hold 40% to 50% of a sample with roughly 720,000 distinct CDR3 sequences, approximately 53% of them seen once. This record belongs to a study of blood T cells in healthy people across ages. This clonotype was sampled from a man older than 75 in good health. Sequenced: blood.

CDR3 residues: CASSYSFSAASYNSPLHF. DNA of the CDR3: TGTGCCAGCAGTTACTCCTTCTCCGCTGCCTCCTATAATTCACCCCTCCACTTT. This sequence joins TRBV6-5 and TRBJ1-6; D remains unclear. The CDR3 is 18 amino acids. Germline assignment: CDR1 MNHEY and CDR2 SVGAGI. Between the trimmed V and J ends, which lost 0 bases and 0 bases, there was a span of 12 bases.